These 17 T cell receptor beta chains originate from one sample sequenced in a study of technical replicates of blood from four donors. The assay was immunoSEQ multiplex PCR, and TCRdb's table has in-frame clones only and misses some. In the table there are 85,000 to 100,000 clones, more than 90% of which are singletons. Sequences were obtained from T cells isolated from PBMCs. The receptors were sampled from a human donor in good health.

The V call is TRBV2, the J call TRBJ1-3; 11 bases map to TRBD1. This CDR3 comprises 14 residues. Looked up from germline, CDR1 is SNHLY and CDR2 is FYNNEI. Trimming removed 8 bases from V and 5 bases from J; junction bases left unmatched: 5. CDR3 residues: CASRGTGGRNTIYF. The CDR3, as DNA: TGTGCCAGCCGCGGGACAGGGGGTAGAAACACCATATATTTT. Full variable domain (outside the CDR3, taken from reference TRBV2 and TRBJ1-3): EPEVTQTPSHQVTQMGQEVILRCVPISNHLYFYWYRQILGQKVEFLVSFYNNEISEKSEIFDDQFSVERPDGSNFTLKIRSTKLEDSAMYFCASRGTGGRNTIYFGEGSWLTVV.

The chain recombines TRBV14 with TRBJ2-7; no clear D. Germline values: CDR1 SGHDN, CDR2 FVKESK. The germline V and J ends were trimmed by 1 base and 5 bases, with 6 bases remaining between them. This CDR3 has 12 amino acids. The CDR3 DNA follows: TGTGCCAGCAGCCAAGCTTCCGACGAGCAGTACTTC. Translation: CASSQASDEQYF.

V and J are TRBV4-1 and TRBJ1-2, with 9 bases matching TRBD1. From germline, CDR1 is MGHRA and CDR2 YSYEKL. The V and J ends lost 3 bases and 3 bases, in that order; junction bases with no gene match: 8. The CDR3 totals 16 residues. DNA of the CDR3: TGCGCCAGCAGCCACGAGGGGGACAGGGCGGACTATGGCTACACCTTC. Amino acid sequence: CASSHEGDRADYGYTF.

The chain joins TRBV4-1 to TRBJ2-7, with 7 bases aligning to TRBD2. The CDR3 loop spans 16 amino acids. Per the germline V gene, CDR1 is MGHRA and CDR2 is YSYEKL. The junction had 11 bases not matched to a gene; V was cut back by 4 bases and J by 2 bases. The CDR3 reads CASSLFSLAEAYEQYF. CDR3 nucleotide sequence: TGCGCCAGCAGCCTGTTTTCTCTAGCGGAGGCCTACGAGCAGTACTTC.

The sample holds one count of this clone. In DNA, the CDR3 is TGCAGCAAAAAGACAGGGTCAGGTCTCGATGAGCAGTTCTTC. Translation: CSKKTGSGLDEQFF. The chain links TRBV29-1 to TRBJ2-1; 7 bases are a match to TRBD1. With 8 bases clipped from V and 8 bases from J, the junction kept 15 bases outside the gene matches. Per germline, CDR1 SQVTM and CDR2 ANQGSEA. The CDR3 contains 14 residues.

The V gene is TRBV6-5, the J gene TRBJ2-4, with D hard to call. The CDR3 runs 15 residues. V was shortened by 6 bases and J by 0 bases, with 12 bases between the two germline ends. Germline lookup yields CDR1 MNHEY and CDR2 SVGAGI. Here the CDR3 reads CASRQSDIAKNIQYF. CDR3 sequence (DNA): TGTGCCAGCAGACAAAGTGACATAGCCAAAAACATTCAGTACTTC.

The gene calls are TRBV7-9 and TRBJ1-5; D not certain. Trimming took off 5 bases at V and 4 bases at J, with 9 bases between the two ends. Germline CDR1 reads SEHNR; CDR2 reads FQNEAQ (reference sequence). The CDR3 spans 13 residues. CDR3 region: CASSPNWNQPQHF. CDR3 DNA sequence: TGTGCCAGCAGCCCTAATTGGAATCAGCCCCAGCATTTT.

J is TRBJ1-1 and V is TRBV7-7; maybe TRBD1 (6 bases). Germline V gene data show CDR1 as SSHAT and CDR2 as FNYEAQ (reference sequence). This CDR3 has 13 residues. V lost 4 bases to trimming and J lost 1 base, with 7 bases between them. The CDR3 DNA follows: TGTGCCAGCAGCTGGGGGCGGAACACTGAAGCTTTCTTT. It yields the protein CASSWGRNTEAFF.

The genes are TRBV2 and TRBJ2-3; 14 positions agree with TRBD2. Losses at the gene ends were 4 bases for V and 6 bases for J; bases not matched to a gene: 6. CDR1 and CDR2 from the germline V gene are SNHLY and FYNNEI. CDR3 length equals 16 residues. The CDR3 loop reads CASSGLAGGPRDTQYF. Here the CDR3 DNA reads TGTGCCAGCAGTGGACTAGCGGGAGGGCCGAGGGATACGCAGTATTTT.

The chain couples TRBV28 to TRBJ2-6, with D maybe TRBD2 (6 bases). Germline V gene sequence: CDR1 MDHEN, CDR2 SYDVKM. Trimming removed 3 bases at V and 2 bases at J, with 8 bases between. The CDR3 sequence is 15 residues long. The CDR3 DNA follows: TGTGCCAGCAGTTTGGGGGGAGCTGGGGCCAACGTCCTGACTTTC. Translated: CASSLGGAGANVLTF. Together with reference TRBV28 and TRBJ2-6, the CDR3 gives the full variable domain: DVKVTQSSRYLVKRTGEKVFLECVQDMDHENMFWYRQDPGLGLRLIYFSYDVKMKEKGDIPEGYSVSREKKERFSLILESASTNQTSMYLCASSLGGAGANVLTFGAGSRLTVL.

V is TRBV28 and J is TRBJ2-7, with TRBD2 matching 9 bases. The CDR3 spans 14 residues. V was pared by 5 bases and J by 6 bases, with 8 bases of the junction left unmatched. CDR1 is MDHEN, CDR2 SYDVKM, per germline. In DNA, the CDR3 is TGTGCCAGCAGTATACCGGGACTAGCTTTCGAGCAGTACTTC. It translates to CASSIPGLAFEQYF.

The rearrangement joins TRBV6-4 to TRBJ2-2, with D possibly matching TRBD2 (5 bases). Trimming stripped 5 bases from V and 5 bases from J, with 15 bases between. This CDR3 has 15 amino acids. Germline lookup yields CDR1 MRHNA and CDR2 SNTAGT. CDR3 loop: CASSPSLVETGELFF. In nucleotides, the CDR3 is TGTGCCAGCAGTCCTAGCCTAGTGGAGACCGGGGAGCTGTTTTTT.

The rearrangement joins TRBV14 to TRBJ1-2, with 9 bases lining up with TRBD1. V lost 5 bases and J lost 7; bases outside the gene matches: 8. The CDR3 loop spans 14 amino acids. Germline V gives CDR1 SGHDN, CDR2 FVKESK. The CDR3 nucleotides are TGTGCCAGCAGCGCTACAGGGGGCTTGTCTGGCTACACCTTC. This translates into CASSATGGLSGYTF.

This sequence joins TRBV13 and TRBJ2-7, with D possibly being TRBD2 (6 bases). CDR1 PRHDT and CDR2 FYEKMQ come from the germline V gene (reference sequence). V was clipped by 5 bases and J by 2 bases, with 19 bases between them. CDR3 length: 16 residues. The CDR3 DNA reads TGTGCCAGCAGCCGCGGGATGGTAGCGGCCCCCTACGAGCAGTACTTC. It yields the protein CASSRGMVAAPYEQYF.

The chain is built from TRBV5-1 and TRBJ1-2; TRBD1 might be the D (6 bases). Germline-derived CDR1 and CDR2 are SGHRS and YFSETQ. The V gene lost 5 bases and the J gene lost 1 base, with 12 bases spanning the gap. CDR3 length: 14 residues. Here the CDR3 DNA reads TGCGCCAGCAGACCGGACAGAAATAACTATGGCTACACCTTC. Its translation is CASRPDRNNYGYTF.

The V gene is TRBV4-2, the J gene TRBJ2-2; possibly TRBD2 for D (6 bases). CDR3 length: 15 amino acids. From germline, CDR1 is LGHNA and CDR2 YNFKEQ. V was cut by 6 bases and J by 3 bases, with 14 bases left in between. The CDR3 DNA sequence: TGTGCCAGCAGGAACCCGGGACTGGACACCGGGGAGCTGTTTTTT. Its translation is CASRNPGLDTGELFF.

The V call is TRBV2, the J call TRBJ2-1; 9 bases are a match to TRBD2. Unmatched junction bases numbered 7, after V lost 6 bases and J lost 1 base. The CDR3 contains 16 residues. CDR1 is SNHLY, CDR2 FYNNEI, per germline. The CDR3 is CASRGLAGVSYNEQFF. In DNA, the CDR3 is TGTGCCAGCAGAGGCTTAGCGGGGGTTTCCTACAATGAGCAGTTCTTC.